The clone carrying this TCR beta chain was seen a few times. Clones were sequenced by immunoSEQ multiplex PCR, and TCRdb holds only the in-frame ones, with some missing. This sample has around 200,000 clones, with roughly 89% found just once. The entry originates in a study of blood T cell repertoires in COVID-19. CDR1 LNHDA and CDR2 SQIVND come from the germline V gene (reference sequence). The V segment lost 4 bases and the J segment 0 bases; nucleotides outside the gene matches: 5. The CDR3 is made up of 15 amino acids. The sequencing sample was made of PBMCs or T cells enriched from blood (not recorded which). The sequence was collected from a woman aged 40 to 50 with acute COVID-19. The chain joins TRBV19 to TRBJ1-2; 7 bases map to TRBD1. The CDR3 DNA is TGTGCCAGTAGTAGAACAGGGGACCCTAACTATGGCTACACCTTC. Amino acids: CASSRTGDPNYGYTF.